This T cell receptor (beta chain) was identified in a study of control samples from healthy donors and cancer patients. Libraries were prepared by immunoSEQ multiplex PCR; TCRdb keeps only in-frame clonotypes and omits some of them. The table includes just over 150,000 clones, over 85% detected once. This CDR3 is built from 18 residues. Trimming removed 2 bases from V and 5 bases from J; junction bases left unmatched: 11. CDR1 GTSNPN and CDR2 SVGIG come from the germline V gene (reference sequence). Sequences were obtained from blood. This rearrangement joins TRBV30 to TRBJ2-5; 16 bases align to TRBD2. This receptor was obtained from a woman in her forties in good health. The CDR3: CAWSSGTSGRGLKETQYF. The CDR3, as DNA: TGTGCCTGGAGTTCAGGGACTAGCGGGAGGGGCTTAAAGGAGACCCAGTACTTC. The full variable domain, its missing parts supplied by reference TRBV30 and TRBJ2-5, is SQTIHQWPATLVQPVGSPLSLECTVEGTSNPNLYWYRQAAGRGLQLLFYSVGIGQISSEVPQNLSASRPQDRQFILSSKKLLLSDSGFYLCAWSSGTSGRGLKETQYFGPGTRLLVL.